These 9 T cell receptor beta chains originate from one sample sequenced in a study of T cell responses to AZD1222 COVID-19 vaccine. Clones were sequenced by immunoSEQ multiplex PCR, and TCRdb holds only the in-frame ones, with some missing. The sample lists tens of thousands of clones, under 95% seen once, with roughly 4.9% in the top ten. The sequencing used peripheral blood, collected on day 0 of AZD1222 vaccination. The receptors stem from an adult in good health.

The chain combines TRBV28 with TRBJ1-5; unclear D gene. With 4 bases removed from V and 0 bases from J, the gap between germline ends came to 10 bases. Looked up from germline, CDR1 is MDHEN and CDR2 is SYDVKM. This CDR3 has 15 residues. The CDR3, as DNA: TGTGCCAGCAGTTCCCCTGGTTATAGCAATCAGCCCCAGCATTTT. It yields the protein CASSSPGYSNQPQHF.

This clone was observed once. V is TRBV5-1 and J is TRBJ1-1; D is unresolved. Germline assignment: CDR1 SGHRS and CDR2 YFSETQ. Deletions cut 7 bases from V and 4 bases from J, with 14 bases between. CDR3 size: 13 residues. The DNA of the CDR3 is TGCGCCAGCTGCTCAAGTGGCGGCACTGAAGCTTTCTTT. Amino acid sequence: CASCSSGGTEAFF.

This chain joins TRBV7-9 and TRBJ1-6, with D possibly being TRBD1 (5 bases). Trimming cost V 8 bases and J 0 bases, with 14 bases left between them. The CDR3 totals 16 residues. CDR1 and CDR2 from the germline V gene are SEHNR and FQNEAQ (reference sequence). The CDR3 region is CASESPGTSYNSPLHF. In DNA form, the CDR3 reads TGTGCCAGCGAATCCCCCGGGACCTCCTATAATTCACCCCTCCACTTT.

This chain connects TRBV6-5 to TRBJ2-1, with unresolved D. The CDR3 contains 15 residues. Germline CDR1 and CDR2: MNHEY and SVGAGI. The V and J ends lost 3 bases and 9 bases respectively, with 18 bases between them. The CDR3 DNA follows: TGTGCCAGCAGTTATCCCAGCCCGGACCGGATTGAGCAGTTCTTC. Its protein is CASSYPSPDRIEQFF.

The chain carries TRBV4-1 and TRBJ1-5, with a tentative D call TRBD1 (6 bases). Looked up from germline, CDR1 is MGHRA and CDR2 is YSYEKL. The CDR3 length is 17 residues. Trimming stripped 8 bases from V and 0 bases from J, with 20 bases between. CDR3 coding DNA: TGCGCCAGCGCTCCTCGGGGGGCCGAATATAGCAATCAGCCCCAGCATTTT. Translation: CASAPRGAEYSNQPQHF.

The rearrangement joins TRBV7-9 to TRBJ2-1; TRBD2 matches 14 bases. This CDR3 contains 17 residues. V was clipped by 4 bases and J by 3 bases; unmatched bases: 5. CDR1 and CDR2 (germline): SEHNR, FQNEAQ (reference sequence). CDR3 nucleotide sequence: TGTGCCAGCAGCTCCGGGACTAGCGGGAGCTTCTACAATGAGCAGTTCTTC. It specifies CASSSGTSGSFYNEQFF.

V is TRBV7-8 and J is TRBJ2-6; 8 bases align to TRBD1. The V and J ends lost 3 bases and 0 bases, in that order; junction bases with no gene match: 4. This CDR3 is built from 17 residues. The V gene's germline CDR1 is SGHVS and CDR2 FQNEAQ. The CDR3 reads CASSLTGVSSGANVLTF. CDR3 DNA sequence: TGTGCCAGCAGCTTGACAGGGGTTAGCTCTGGGGCCAACGTCCTGACTTTC.

The chain uses TRBV27 and TRBJ1-1; TRBD1 agrees at 9 bases. CDR3 length equals 16 residues. With V trimmed by 4 bases and J by 5 bases, 11 bases remained unmatched. The germline V gene encodes CDR1 MNHEY and CDR2 SMNVEV (reference sequence). The CDR3 is CASSSYPGTGLTEAFF. In nucleotides, the CDR3 is TGTGCCAGCAGTTCTTACCCGGGGACAGGGTTAACTGAAGCTTTCTTT.

The chain combines TRBV7-3 with TRBJ2-3; TRBD2 aligns across 8 bases. The CDR3 extends over 14 amino acids. V shed 5 bases and J 6 bases; nucleotides not matched to a gene: 7. Germline V lookup: CDR1 SGHTA, CDR2 FQGTGA. The CDR3 coding sequence is TGTGCCAGCAGCCTCGGACTAGCCCCCGATACGCAGTATTTT. This gives the protein CASSLGLAPDTQYF. The full variable domain, with the rest looked up from reference TRBV7-3 and TRBJ2-3, is GAGVSQTPSNKVTEKGKYVELRCDPISGHTALYWYRQSLGQGPEFLIYFQGTGAADDSGLPNDRFFAVRPEGSVSTLKIQRTERGDSAVYLCASSLGLAPDTQYFGPGTRLTVL.